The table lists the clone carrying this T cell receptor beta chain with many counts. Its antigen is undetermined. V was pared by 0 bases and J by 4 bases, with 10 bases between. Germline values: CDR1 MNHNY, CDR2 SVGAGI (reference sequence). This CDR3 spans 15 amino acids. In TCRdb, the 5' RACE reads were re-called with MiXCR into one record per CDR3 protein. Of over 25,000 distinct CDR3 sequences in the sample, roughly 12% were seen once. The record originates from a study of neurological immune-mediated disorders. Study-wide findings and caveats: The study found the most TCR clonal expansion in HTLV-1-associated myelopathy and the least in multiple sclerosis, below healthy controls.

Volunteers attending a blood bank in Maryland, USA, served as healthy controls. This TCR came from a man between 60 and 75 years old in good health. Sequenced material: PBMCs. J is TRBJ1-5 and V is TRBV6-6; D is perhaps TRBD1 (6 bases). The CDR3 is CASSYSDRKNQPQHF. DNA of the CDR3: TGTGCCAGCAGTTACTCTGACAGGAAAAATCAGCCCCAGCATTTT.